This T cell receptor (beta chain) was observed in a study of cytomegalovirus exposure and HLA in healthy donors. Study outcomes and limitations: A prior analysis recorded that most TCR beta V segments were productive about 90% or about 30% of the time. Association of a missense DCLRE1C variant with TCR beta V- and J-gene trimming was reported in a later analysis.

PCR employed 60 Vbeta and 13 Jbeta primers. The table came from immunoSEQ multiplex PCR; TCRdb's copy has only in-frame clones and leaves some out. Among about 230,000 clones listed, 70% to 90% were seen once. About this clone: Its antigen is unidentified.

The CDR3 extends over 13 amino acids. Trimming at V came to 4 bases and at J to 4 bases, leaving 1 base not matched to a gene. The germline V gene has CDR1 SGHRS and CDR2 YFSETQ. This receptor was identified in a human donor in good health. Material for sequencing was PBMCs. This chain links TRBV5-1 with TRBJ2-2, with 7 bases aligning to TRBD1. CDR3 in DNA: TGCGCCAGCAGCCCAGGGGGCACCGGGGAGCTGTTTTTT. Protein product: CASSPGGTGELFF.